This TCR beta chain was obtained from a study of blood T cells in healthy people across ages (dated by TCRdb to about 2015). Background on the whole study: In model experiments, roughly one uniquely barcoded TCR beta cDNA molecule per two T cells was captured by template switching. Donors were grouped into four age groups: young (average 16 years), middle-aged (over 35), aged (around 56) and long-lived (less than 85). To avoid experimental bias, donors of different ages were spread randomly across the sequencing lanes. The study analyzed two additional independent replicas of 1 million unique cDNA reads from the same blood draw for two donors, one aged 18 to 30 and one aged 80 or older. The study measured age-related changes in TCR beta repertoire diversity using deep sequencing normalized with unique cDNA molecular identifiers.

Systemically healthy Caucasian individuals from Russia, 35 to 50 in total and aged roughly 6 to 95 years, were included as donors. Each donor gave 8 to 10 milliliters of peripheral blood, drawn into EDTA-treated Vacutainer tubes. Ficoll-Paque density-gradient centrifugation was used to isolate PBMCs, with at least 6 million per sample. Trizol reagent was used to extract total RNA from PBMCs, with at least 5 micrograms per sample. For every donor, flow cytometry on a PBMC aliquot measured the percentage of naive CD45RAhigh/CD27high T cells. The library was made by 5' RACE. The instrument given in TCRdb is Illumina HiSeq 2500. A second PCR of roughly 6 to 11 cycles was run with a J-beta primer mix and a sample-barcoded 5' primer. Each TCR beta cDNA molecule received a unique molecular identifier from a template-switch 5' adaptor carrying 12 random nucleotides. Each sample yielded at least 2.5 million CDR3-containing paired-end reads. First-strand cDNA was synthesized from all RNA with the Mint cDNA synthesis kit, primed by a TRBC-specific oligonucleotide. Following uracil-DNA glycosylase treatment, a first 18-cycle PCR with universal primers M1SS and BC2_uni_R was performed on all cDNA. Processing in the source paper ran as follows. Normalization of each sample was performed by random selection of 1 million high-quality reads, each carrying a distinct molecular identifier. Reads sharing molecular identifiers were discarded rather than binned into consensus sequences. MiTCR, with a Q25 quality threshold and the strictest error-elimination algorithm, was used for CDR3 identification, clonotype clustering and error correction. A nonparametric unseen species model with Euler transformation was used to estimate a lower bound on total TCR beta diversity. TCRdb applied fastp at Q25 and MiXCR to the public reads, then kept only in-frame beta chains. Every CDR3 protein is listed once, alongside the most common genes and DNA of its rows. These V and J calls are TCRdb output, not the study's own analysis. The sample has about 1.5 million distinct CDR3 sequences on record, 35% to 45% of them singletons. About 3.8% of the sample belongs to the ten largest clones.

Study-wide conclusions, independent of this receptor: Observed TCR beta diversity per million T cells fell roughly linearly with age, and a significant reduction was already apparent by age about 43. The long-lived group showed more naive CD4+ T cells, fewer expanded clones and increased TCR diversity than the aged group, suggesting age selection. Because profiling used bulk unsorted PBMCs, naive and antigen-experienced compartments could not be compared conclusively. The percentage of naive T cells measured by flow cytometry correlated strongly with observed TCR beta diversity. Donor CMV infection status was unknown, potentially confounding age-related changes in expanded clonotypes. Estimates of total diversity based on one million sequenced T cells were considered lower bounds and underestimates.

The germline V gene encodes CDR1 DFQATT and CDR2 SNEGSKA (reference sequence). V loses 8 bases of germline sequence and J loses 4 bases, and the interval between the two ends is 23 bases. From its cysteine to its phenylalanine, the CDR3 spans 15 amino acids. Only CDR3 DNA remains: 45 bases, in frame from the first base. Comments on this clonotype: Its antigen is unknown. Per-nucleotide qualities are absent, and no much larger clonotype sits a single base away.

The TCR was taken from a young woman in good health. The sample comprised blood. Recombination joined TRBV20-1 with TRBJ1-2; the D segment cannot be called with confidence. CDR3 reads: CSSRDGNRESYGYTF. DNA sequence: TGCAGTTCGAGAGATGGGAACCGGGAAAGCTATGGCTACACCTTC.